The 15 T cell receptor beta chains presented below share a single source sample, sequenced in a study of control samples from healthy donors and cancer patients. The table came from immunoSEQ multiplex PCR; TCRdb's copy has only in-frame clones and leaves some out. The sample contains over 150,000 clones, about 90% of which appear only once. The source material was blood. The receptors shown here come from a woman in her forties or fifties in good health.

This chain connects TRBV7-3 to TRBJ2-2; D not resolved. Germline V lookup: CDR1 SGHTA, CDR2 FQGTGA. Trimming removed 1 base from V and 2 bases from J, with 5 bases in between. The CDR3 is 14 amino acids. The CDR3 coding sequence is TGTGCCAGCAGCTTAAGCCCTAACACCGGGGAGCTGTTTTTT. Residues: CASSLSPNTGELFF.

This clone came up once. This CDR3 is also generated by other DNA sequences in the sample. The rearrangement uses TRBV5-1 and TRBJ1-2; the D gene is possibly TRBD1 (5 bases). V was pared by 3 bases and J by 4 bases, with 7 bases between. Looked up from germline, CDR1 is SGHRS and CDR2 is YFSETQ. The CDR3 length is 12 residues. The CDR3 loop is CASSSDSYGYTF. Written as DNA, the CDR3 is TGCGCCAGCAGCTCTGACAGCTATGGCTACACCTTC.

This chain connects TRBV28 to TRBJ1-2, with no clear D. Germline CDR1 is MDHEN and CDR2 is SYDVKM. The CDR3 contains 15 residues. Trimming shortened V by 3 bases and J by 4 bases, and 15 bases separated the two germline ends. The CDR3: CASSLDTGDVYGYTF. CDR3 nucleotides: TGTGCCAGCAGTTTGGATACTGGGGATGTCTATGGCTACACCTTC.

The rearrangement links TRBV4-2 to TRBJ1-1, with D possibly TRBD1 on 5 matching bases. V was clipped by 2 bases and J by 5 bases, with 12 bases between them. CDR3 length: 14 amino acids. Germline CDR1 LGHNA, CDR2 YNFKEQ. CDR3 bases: TGTGCCAGCAGCCAATACCAGGGAGCAACTGAAGCTTTCTTT. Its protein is CASSQYQGATEAFF.

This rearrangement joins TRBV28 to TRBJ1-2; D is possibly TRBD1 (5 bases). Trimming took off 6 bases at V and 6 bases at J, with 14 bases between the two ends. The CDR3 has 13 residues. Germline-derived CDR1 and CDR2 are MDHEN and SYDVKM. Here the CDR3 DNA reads TGTGCCAGCAGGCGGCAGGGAGGCGATGGCTACACCTTC. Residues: CASRRQGGDGYTF.

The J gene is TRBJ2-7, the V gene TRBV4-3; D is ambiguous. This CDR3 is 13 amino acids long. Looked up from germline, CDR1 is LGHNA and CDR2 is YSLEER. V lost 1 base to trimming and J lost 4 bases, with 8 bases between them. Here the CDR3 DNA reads TGCGCCAGCAGCCAAGGGTGGGGTTACGAGCAGTACTTC. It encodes CASSQGWGYEQYF.

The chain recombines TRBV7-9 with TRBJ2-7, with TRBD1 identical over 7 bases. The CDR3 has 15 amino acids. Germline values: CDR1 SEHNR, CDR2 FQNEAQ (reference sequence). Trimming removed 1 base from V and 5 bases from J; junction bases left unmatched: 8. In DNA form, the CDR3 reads TGTGCCAGCAGCTTAGGACAGGGTAATATCGACGAGCAGTACTTC. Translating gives CASSLGQGNIDEQYF. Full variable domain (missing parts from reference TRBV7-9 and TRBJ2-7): DTGVSQNPRHKITKRGQNVTFRCDPISEHNRLYWYRQTLGQGPEFLTYFQNEAQLEKSRLLSDRFSAERPKGSFSTLEIQRTEQGDSAMYLCASSLGQGNIDEQYFGPGTRLTVT.

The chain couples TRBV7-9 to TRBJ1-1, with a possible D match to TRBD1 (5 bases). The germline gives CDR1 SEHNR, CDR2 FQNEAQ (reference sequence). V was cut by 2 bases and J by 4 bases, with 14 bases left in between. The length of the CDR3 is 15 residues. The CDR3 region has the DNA TGTGCCAGCAGCTTAACGTACAGGAGGTCCACTGAAGCTTTCTTT. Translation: CASSLTYRRSTEAFF.

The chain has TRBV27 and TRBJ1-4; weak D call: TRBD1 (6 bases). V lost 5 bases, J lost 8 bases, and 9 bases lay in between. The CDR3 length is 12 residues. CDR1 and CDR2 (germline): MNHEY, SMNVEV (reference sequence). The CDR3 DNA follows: TGTGCCAGCAGTGTTGACAGGGAAAAACTGTTTTTT. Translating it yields CASSVDREKLFF.

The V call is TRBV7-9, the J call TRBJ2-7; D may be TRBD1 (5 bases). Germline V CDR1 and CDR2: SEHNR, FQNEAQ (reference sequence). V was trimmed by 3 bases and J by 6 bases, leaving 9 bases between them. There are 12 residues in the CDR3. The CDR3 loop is CASSFQDSEQYF. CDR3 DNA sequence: TGTGCCAGCAGCTTTCAAGACAGCGAGCAGTACTTC.

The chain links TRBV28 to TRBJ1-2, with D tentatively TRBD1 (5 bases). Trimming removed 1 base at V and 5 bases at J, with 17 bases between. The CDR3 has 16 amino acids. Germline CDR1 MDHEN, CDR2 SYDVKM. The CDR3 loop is CASSLLKGSAGYGYTF. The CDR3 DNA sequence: TGTGCCAGCAGTTTATTGAAGGGGAGCGCTGGATATGGCTACACCTTC.

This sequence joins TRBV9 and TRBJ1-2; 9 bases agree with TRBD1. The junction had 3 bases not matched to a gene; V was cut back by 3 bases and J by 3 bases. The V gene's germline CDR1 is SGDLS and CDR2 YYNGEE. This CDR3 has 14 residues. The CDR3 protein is CASSGQGGDYGYTF. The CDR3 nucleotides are TGTGCCAGCAGCGGACAGGGGGGCGACTATGGCTACACCTTC. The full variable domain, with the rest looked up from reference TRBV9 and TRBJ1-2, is DSGVTQTPKHLITATGQRVTLRCSPRSGDLSVYWYQQSLDQGLQFLIQYYNGEERAKGNILERFSAQQFPDLHSELNLSSLELGDSALYFCASSGQGGDYGYTFGSGTRLTVV.

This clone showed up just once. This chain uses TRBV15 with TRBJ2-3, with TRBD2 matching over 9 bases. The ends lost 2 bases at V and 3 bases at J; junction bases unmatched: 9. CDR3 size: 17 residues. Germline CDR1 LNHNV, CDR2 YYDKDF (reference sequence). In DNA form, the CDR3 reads TGTGCCACCAGCAGAATGTTCCCCAGCGGGGGGACAGATACGCAGTATTTT. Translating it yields CATSRMFPSGGTDTQYF.

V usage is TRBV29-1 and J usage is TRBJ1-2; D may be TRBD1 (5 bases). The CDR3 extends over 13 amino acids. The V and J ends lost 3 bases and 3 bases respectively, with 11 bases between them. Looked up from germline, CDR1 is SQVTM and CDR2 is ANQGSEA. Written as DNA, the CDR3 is TGCAGCGTTGATGCGGTGACAGACTATGGCTACACCTTC. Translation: CSVDAVTDYGYTF.

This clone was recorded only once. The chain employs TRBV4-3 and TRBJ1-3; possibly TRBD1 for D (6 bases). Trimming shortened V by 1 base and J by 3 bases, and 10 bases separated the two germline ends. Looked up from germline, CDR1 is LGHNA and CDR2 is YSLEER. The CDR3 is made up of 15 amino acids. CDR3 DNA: TGCGCCAGCAGCCAAGTCCACAGGGATGGAAACACCATATATTTT. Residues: CASSQVHRDGNTIYF.